Sequencing of this TCR beta chain was carried out in a study of T cell changes during pregnancy in multiple sclerosis. Clones were sequenced by immunoSEQ multiplex PCR, and TCRdb holds only the in-frame ones, with some missing. The sample consists of more than 45,000 clones, roughly 93% of them appearing once. This CDR3 has 16 amino acids. Germline V gene sequence: CDR1 SGDLS, CDR2 YYNGEE. Turning to this clone: At one boundary the junction diverges from the germline segment, which might be a read error.

The sample in question was CD8+ T cells from peripheral blood mononuclear cells, obtained in the second trimester of pregnancy. The chain carries TRBV9 and TRBJ2-1; tentatively, D is TRBD1 (7 bases). This TCR derives from a female donor with multiple sclerosis, enrolled in a pregnancy study. For the CDR3, the DNA is TGTGCCAGCAGCGTCGGAGGGACAGATATCTACAACGAGCAGTTCTTC. It specifies CASSVGGTDIYNEQFF.